This T cell receptor (beta chain) was retrieved from a study of OX40 agonist ivuxolimab in advanced cancers. Trimming at V came to 0 bases and at J to 2 bases, leaving 5 bases not matched to a gene. CDR1 and CDR2 from the germline V gene are GTSNPN and SVGIG (reference sequence). The CDR3 is 17 amino acids. Libraries were prepared by immunoSEQ multiplex PCR; TCRdb keeps only in-frame clonotypes and omits some of them. Of about 65,000 clones listed, around 90% are singletons. This chain joins TRBV30 and TRBJ2-5, with 14 nucleotides matching TRBD2. The clonotype originates from an adult with an advanced solid tumor such as melanoma, head and neck, liver or kidney cancer. Sample: CD4+ or CD8+ T cells sorted from blood, taken in a trial of the OX40 agonist ivuxolimab. DNA for the CDR3: TGTGCCTGGAGTGTGACTAGCGGGGGGGCCGGGCAAGAGACCCAGTACTTC. Protein sequence: CAWSVTSGGAGQETQYF. The full variable domain, in which reference TRBV30 and TRBJ2-5 provide the parts outside the CDR3, is SQTIHQWPATLVQPVGSPLSLECTVEGTSNPNLYWYRQAAGRGLQLLFYSVGIGQISSEVPQNLSASRPQDRQFILSSKKLLLSDSGFYLCAWSVTSGGAGQETQYFGPGTRLLVL.